This TCR beta chain originates from a study of OX40 agonist ivuxolimab in advanced cancers. Findings of the study overall: CD8+ T cells averaged more expanded clones than CD4+. At 0.1 to 3.0 mg/kg and by week 6, clonal expansion occurred in CD4+ and CD8+ blood T cells. Patients who responded partially at 0.1-3.0 mg/kg showed clonal expansion ranking among the lowest.

Prior autoimmune disease or systemic immunosuppression barred patients. The length of the CDR3 is 16 residues. Germline CDR1 is SGHTS and CDR2 is YDEGEE. J was trimmed by 1 base and V by 4 bases; bases with no gene match: 10. Assay: immunoSEQ multiplex PCR; the TCRdb copy retains only in-frame clones and omits some. The sample comprises over 60,000 clones, more than 80% of which are singletons, and 0.94% rests with the top ten. Remarks on this clone: Its antigen is not identified.

The sample here was CD4+ or CD8+ T cells sorted from blood, taken in a trial of the OX40 agonist ivuxolimab. The V gene is TRBV5-8, the J gene TRBJ2-5, with TRBD2 matching 7 bases. The receptor was derived from an adult with an advanced solid tumor such as melanoma, head and neck, liver or kidney cancer. CDR3 sequence (DNA): TGTGCCAGCAGCCCAGGGAGGGCGGCGGCCCAAGAGACCCAGTACTTC. It codes for CASSPGRAAAQETQYF.